This TCR beta chain was identified during a study of CD8 T cells in ankylosing spondylitis. Study outcomes and limitations: Ankylosing spondylitis blood seemed to carry a telltale TCR beta motif made of eight or nine highly homologous variants. Reportedly, significant enrichment of disease-linked clones occurred in matched ankylosing spondylitis synovial fluid.

This CDR3 comprises 13 residues. The junction had 9 bases not matched to a gene; V was cut back by 3 bases and J by 8 bases. CDR1 is DFQATT and CDR2 is SNEGSKA in the germline V gene (reference sequence). This clonotype was recorded many times. The target antigen is unknown. For TCR beta, libraries came from quantitative 5'-RACE with molecular barcodes. TCRdb analysed the 5' RACE reads with MiXCR anew, one entry per CDR3 protein. The sample lists 200,000 to 250,000 distinct CDR3 sequences, 20% to 30% seen once, with 6.6% in the top ten. Source material: blood, either unsorted or a sorted T cell fraction (not recorded which). The source of this sequence is a male donor with ankylosing spondylitis or in good health (not recorded which). This rearrangement joins TRBV20-1 to TRBJ1-1; TRBD1 matches 7 bases. The CDR3 DNA reads TGCAGTGCTAGCTCGACAGGGAAAAGAGAAGCTTTCTTT. This sequence encodes CSASSTGKREAFF.